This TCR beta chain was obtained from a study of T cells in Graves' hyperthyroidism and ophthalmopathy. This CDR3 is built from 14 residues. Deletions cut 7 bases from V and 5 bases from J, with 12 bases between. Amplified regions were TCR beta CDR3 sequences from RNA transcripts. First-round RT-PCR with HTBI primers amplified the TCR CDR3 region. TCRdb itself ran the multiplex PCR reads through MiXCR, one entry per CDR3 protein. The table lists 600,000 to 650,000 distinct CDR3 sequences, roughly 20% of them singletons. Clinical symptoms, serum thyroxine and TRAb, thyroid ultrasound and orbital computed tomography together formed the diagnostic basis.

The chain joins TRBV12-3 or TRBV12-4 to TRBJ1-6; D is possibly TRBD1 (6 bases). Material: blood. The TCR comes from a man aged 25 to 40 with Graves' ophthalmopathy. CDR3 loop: CASTPRGHNSPLHF. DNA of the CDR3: TGTGCCAGCACCCCTCGGGGGCATAATTCACCCCTCCACTTT.